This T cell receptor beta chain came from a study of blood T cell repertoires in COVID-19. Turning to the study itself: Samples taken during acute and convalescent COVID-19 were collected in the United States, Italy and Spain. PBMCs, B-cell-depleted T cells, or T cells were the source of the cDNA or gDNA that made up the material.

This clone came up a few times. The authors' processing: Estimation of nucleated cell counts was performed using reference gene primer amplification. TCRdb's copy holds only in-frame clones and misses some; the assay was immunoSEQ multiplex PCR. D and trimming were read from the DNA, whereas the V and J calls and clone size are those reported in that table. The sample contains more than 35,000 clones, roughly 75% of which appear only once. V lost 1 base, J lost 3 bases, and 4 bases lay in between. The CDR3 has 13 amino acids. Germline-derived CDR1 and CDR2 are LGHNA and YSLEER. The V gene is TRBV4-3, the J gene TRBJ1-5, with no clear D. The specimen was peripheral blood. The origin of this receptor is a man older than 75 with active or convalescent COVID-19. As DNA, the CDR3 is TGCGCCAGCAGCCAAGCGTCCAATCAGCCCCAGCATTTT. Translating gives CASSQASNQPQHF.